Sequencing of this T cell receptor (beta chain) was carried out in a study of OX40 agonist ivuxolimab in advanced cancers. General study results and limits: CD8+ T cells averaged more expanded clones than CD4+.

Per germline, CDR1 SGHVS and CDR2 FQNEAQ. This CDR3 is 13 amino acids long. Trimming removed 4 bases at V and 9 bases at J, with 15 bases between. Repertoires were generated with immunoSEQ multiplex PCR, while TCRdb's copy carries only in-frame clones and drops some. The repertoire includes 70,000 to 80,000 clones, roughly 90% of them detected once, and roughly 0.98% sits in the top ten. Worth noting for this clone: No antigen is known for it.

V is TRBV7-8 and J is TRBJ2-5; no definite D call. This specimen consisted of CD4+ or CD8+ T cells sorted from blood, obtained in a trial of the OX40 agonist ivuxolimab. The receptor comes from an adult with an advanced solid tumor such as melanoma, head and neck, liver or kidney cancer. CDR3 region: CASSSGPLEAQYF. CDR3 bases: TGTGCCAGCAGCTCTGGACCGTTAGAAGCCCAGTACTTC.